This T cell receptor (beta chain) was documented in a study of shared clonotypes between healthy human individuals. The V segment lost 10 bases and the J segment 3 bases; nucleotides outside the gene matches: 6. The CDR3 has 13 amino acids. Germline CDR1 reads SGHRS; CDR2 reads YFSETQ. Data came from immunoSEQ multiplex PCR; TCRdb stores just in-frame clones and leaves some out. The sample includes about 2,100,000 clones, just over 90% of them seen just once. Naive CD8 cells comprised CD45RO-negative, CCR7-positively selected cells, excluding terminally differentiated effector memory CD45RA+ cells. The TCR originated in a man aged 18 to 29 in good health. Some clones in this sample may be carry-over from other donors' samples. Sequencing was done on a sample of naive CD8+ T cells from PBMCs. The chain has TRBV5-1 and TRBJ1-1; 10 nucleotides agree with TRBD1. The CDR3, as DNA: TGCGCCGCCAGACAGGGGGCCCACACTGAAGCTTTCTTT. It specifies CAARQGAHTEAFF.